The clone carrying this TCR beta chain was detected a few times. Amplification of TRBV12-4/TRBJ1-2 clonotypes used adaptor-ligated barcode primers. TCRdb passed the multiplex PCR reads through MiXCR, listing each CDR3 protein once. The repertoire includes about 450 distinct CDR3 sequences, roughly a sixth of them detected once, and 25% to 40% sits in the top ten. V shed 3 bases and J shed 2 bases, with 16 bases lying between them. The CDR3 runs 16 residues. The sequence was collected from a female donor with breast cancer. This sequence joins TRBV12-3 or TRBV12-4 and TRBJ1-2; D gene unclear. The material sequenced was naive CD4+ T cells sorted from blood. Specified subset: naive CD4+ T cells, CD4+CD45RA+CD25-. The CDR3 bases are TGTGCCAGCAGTTTGGGTAAAGGACGGCAGAACTATGGCTACACCTTC. The encoded protein is CASSLGKGRQNYGYTF.